The entry below gives a single T cell receptor beta chain sequence along with its context. Its specificity is unknown. For CDR3 and TCR beta VDJ profiling, genomic DNA was the template used. TCRdb redid the calling of the reads with MiXCR, one entry per CDR3 protein. The profile shows over 150,000 distinct CDR3 sequences, roughly 45% of them singletons. The sample is drawn from a study of CD8+CD57+ T cells in acquired aplastic anemia. At the level of the study: Mean DNA quantity obtained from sorted CD4+ and CD8+ cells was 3 to 3.5 ug. CD4+ cell libraries from healthy donors averaged about 10.8 million reads. The study's findings and limits: Overlap between patients and controls comprised roughly 28 CD8+ CDR3 sequences.

The V gene end was trimmed by 0 bases and the J gene end by 1 base; junction bases not matched to a gene: 4. The length of the CDR3 is 15 residues. Germline V gives CDR1 DFQATT, CDR2 SNEGSKA (reference sequence). Source material: sorted CD4+, CD8+, or CD8+CD57+ T cells (not recorded which) from PBMCs. The TCR was taken from a human donor in good health. The chain recombines TRBV20-1 with TRBJ2-7, with TRBD1 identical over 9 bases. As DNA, the CDR3 is TGCAGTGCTAGAGATCGTGGGACAGGGTCCTACGAGCAGTACTTC. It encodes CSARDRGTGSYEQYF.